This entry lists 18 T cell receptor beta chains sequenced from one sample in a study of healthy donors' naive CD4 and CD8 T cells. Starting from about 0.55 ug of total RNA, TCR libraries were made with linear amplification. TCRdb re-called the reads with MiXCR, one entry per CDR3 protein. The sample yields approximately 180,000 distinct CDR3 sequences, around three quarters seen once. Sequences were obtained from naive CD4+ and CD8+ T cells sorted from blood, pooled from several donors. All receptors derive from a pool of human donors in good health; the sample pools cells from several healthy donors.

The sample holds a few counts of this clonotype. The chain uses TRBV19 and TRBJ1-2, with D unresolved. CDR1 is LNHDA, CDR2 SQIVND, per germline (reference sequence). CDR3 size: 13 residues. V was shortened by 4 bases and J by 2 bases, with 8 bases between the two germline ends. Here the CDR3 reads CASSNHRNYGYTF. The DNA for the CDR3 is TGTGCCAGTAGTAATCACCGAAACTATGGCTACACCTTC.

The J gene is TRBJ2-3, the V gene TRBV10-3; no reliable D call. The CDR3 contains 15 residues. Deletions cut 3 bases from V and 2 bases from J, with 12 bases between. Germline CDR1 ENHRY, CDR2 SYGVKD. The CDR3 protein is CAISDPPDPTDTQYF. CDR3 bases: TGTGCCATCAGTGATCCACCGGACCCCACAGATACGCAGTATTTT.

V usage is TRBV11-1 and J usage is TRBJ2-3; either TRBD1 or TRBD2 may supply D (5 bases each). Per germline, CDR1 SGHAT and CDR2 FQDESV (reference sequence). Trimming took 2 bases from V and 4 from J, leaving 10 bases between them. This CDR3 region has 14 residues. The CDR3 is CASSLLRGADTQYF. Here the CDR3 DNA reads TGTGCCAGCAGCTTATTGAGGGGTGCAGATACGCAGTATTTT.

The V call is TRBV11-2, the J call TRBJ2-2; D not resolved. CDR1 is SGHAT, CDR2 FQNNGV, per germline. The CDR3 contains 14 residues. Between the trimmed V and J ends, which lost 5 bases and 0 bases, there was a span of 7 bases. DNA for the CDR3: TGTGCCAGCAGCCCAAGGTCGAACACCGGGGAGCTGTTTTTT. Residues: CASSPRSNTGELFF.

This clonotype was counted only a few times. This rearrangement joins TRBV6-2 or TRBV6-3 to TRBJ2-3; 7 bases are shared with TRBD2. Germline V gene sequence: CDR1 MNHEY, CDR2 SVGEGT. V lost 5 bases, J lost 1 base, and 3 bases stayed unmatched. CDR3 length: 14 residues. This CDR3 is CASSPSGRTDTQYF. The CDR3 DNA follows: TGTGCCAGCAGTCCTAGCGGACGCACAGATACGCAGTATTTT.

This sequence joins TRBV29-1 and TRBJ2-3; D tentatively fits TRBD1 or TRBD2 (5 bases each). The CDR3 has 13 amino acids. CDR1 and CDR2 from the germline V gene are SQVTM and ANQGSEA. Trimming cost V 3 bases and J 5 bases, with 12 bases left between them. The CDR3 region has the DNA TGCAGCGTTGAGCCCGGGACCCTAGATACGCAGTATTTT. This sequence encodes CSVEPGTLDTQYF.

V is TRBV29-1 and J is TRBJ2-3; 8 bases agree with TRBD2. The CDR3 extends over 13 amino acids. Germline lookup yields CDR1 SQVTM and CDR2 ANQGSEA. Germline trimming cut 6 bases from V and 2 bases from J; bases unmatched to any gene: 4. CDR3 DNA: TGCAGCGTCGTACTAGCGGTCACAGATACGCAGTATTTT. This gives the protein CSVVLAVTDTQYF.

V and J are TRBV29-1 and TRBJ2-7, with 7 nucleotides matching TRBD1. V lost 6 bases to trimming and J lost 7 bases; unmatched junction nucleotides: 12. CDR3 length equals 13 residues. CDR1 and CDR2 (germline): SQVTM, ANQGSEA. The CDR3 region is CSVAGTAYEEQYF. DNA for the CDR3: TGCAGCGTGGCCGGGACAGCCTACGAGGAGCAGTACTTC.

The J gene is TRBJ1-1, the V gene TRBV6-6; D is uncertain. The V gene's germline CDR1 is MNHNY and CDR2 SVGAGI (reference sequence). The CDR3 is 11 residues long. V shed 11 bases and J shed 4 bases, with 11 bases lying between them. CDR3 DNA: TGTGCCGTGACCAGTACCACTGAAGCTTTCTTT. It translates to CAVTSTTEAFF.

This clonotype showed up just a few times. The rearrangement links TRBV29-1 to TRBJ1-5, with D hard to call. Germline assignment: CDR1 SQVTM and CDR2 ANQGSEA. The CDR3 is 12 amino acids. V lost 4 bases and J lost 11, with 15 bases in between. CDR3 protein: CSVGVGLESQHF. Written as DNA, the CDR3 is TGCAGCGTTGGAGTTGGTTTGGAGTCCCAGCATTTT.

This clonotype was observed a handful of times. J is TRBJ2-2 and V is TRBV6-2 or TRBV6-3; 12 bases line up with TRBD2. CDR3 size: 15 residues. With V trimmed by 4 bases and J by 6 bases, 3 bases remained unmatched. CDR1 MNHEY and CDR2 SVGEGT come from the germline V gene. The CDR3 region is CASSSLAGGSGELFF. CDR3 coding DNA: TGTGCCAGCAGTTCACTAGCGGGAGGCTCCGGGGAGCTGTTTTTT.

V gene TRBV29-1 combines with J gene TRBJ2-2, with D perhaps matching TRBD1 (5 bases). Trimming pared 1 base from V and 0 bases from J, leaving 15 bases between. The germline CDR1 and CDR2 sequences are SQVTM and ANQGSEA. The CDR3 sequence is 17 residues long. The CDR3 spells CSVEGKFQGSNTGELFF. CDR3 DNA: TGCAGCGTTGAAGGCAAGTTCCAGGGATCGAACACCGGGGAGCTGTTTTTT.

In its sample, this clonotype was seen a few times. The V and J genes are TRBV19 and TRBJ2-1, with D perhaps matching TRBD1 (6 bases). The CDR3 extends over 17 amino acids. Germline CDR1 and CDR2: LNHDA and SQIVND (reference sequence). Trimming stripped 5 bases from V and 0 bases from J, with 17 bases between. The CDR3, as DNA: TGTGCCAGTAGTCCTCGCCGGGACACCAGCTCCTACAATGAGCAGTTCTTC. It specifies CASSPRRDTSSYNEQFF.

J is TRBJ1-2 and V is TRBV27; D is undetermined. Trimming took 5 bases from V and 4 from J, leaving 17 bases between them. The germline V gene has CDR1 MNHEY and CDR2 SMNVEV (reference sequence). This CDR3 comprises 15 residues. CDR3 in amino acids: CASSEGSHRLYGYTF. The CDR3 coding sequence is TGTGCCAGCAGTGAAGGCAGCCACCGACTCTATGGCTACACCTTC.

The chain links TRBV5-6 to TRBJ2-3; 7 positions match TRBD1. The CDR3 is 13 residues long. After removal of 7 bases from V and 4 bases from J, the junction contained 6 bases not matched to a gene. Germline loops: CDR1 SGHDT, CDR2 YYEEEE. The CDR3 loop reads CASGTVNPDTQYF. The CDR3 DNA reads TGTGCCAGCGGGACAGTCAACCCAGATACGCAGTATTTT.

The chain joins TRBV6-5 to TRBJ1-5; 10 positions agree with TRBD1. Looked up from germline, CDR1 is MNHEY and CDR2 is SVGAGI. With V trimmed by 6 bases and J by 3 bases, 5 bases remained unmatched. The CDR3 covers 15 residues. The CDR3 nucleotides read TGTGCCAGCAGCCGGGACAGGGGCCTCAATCAGCCCCAGCATTTT. As protein: CASSRDRGLNQPQHF.

The chain is built from TRBV19 and TRBJ1-2; no firm D call. The CDR3 has 12 amino acids. V lost 7 bases and J lost 3, with 9 bases in between. Germline loops: CDR1 LNHDA, CDR2 SQIVND (reference sequence). For the CDR3, the DNA is TGTGCCAGTACGGAGGGAGACTATGGCTACACCTTC. As protein: CASTEGDYGYTF.

The chain employs TRBV30 and TRBJ1-6; D perhaps matches TRBD1 (5 bases). V dropped 0 bases and J dropped 8 bases, with 14 bases sitting between them. The length of the CDR3 is 15 residues. Germline assignment: CDR1 GTSNPN and CDR2 SVGIG (reference sequence). The CDR3, as DNA: TGTGCCTGGAGTGTACTGTCAGGGACCGATTCACCCCTCCACTTT. This translates into CAWSVLSGTDSPLHF. The variable domain in full, with the rest retrieved from reference TRBV30 and TRBJ1-6, is SQTIHQWPATLVQPVGSPLSLECTVEGTSNPNLYWYRQAAGRGLQLLFYSVGIGQISSEVPQNLSASRPQDRQFILSSKKLLLSDSGFYLCAWSVLSGTDSPLHFGNGTRLTVT.